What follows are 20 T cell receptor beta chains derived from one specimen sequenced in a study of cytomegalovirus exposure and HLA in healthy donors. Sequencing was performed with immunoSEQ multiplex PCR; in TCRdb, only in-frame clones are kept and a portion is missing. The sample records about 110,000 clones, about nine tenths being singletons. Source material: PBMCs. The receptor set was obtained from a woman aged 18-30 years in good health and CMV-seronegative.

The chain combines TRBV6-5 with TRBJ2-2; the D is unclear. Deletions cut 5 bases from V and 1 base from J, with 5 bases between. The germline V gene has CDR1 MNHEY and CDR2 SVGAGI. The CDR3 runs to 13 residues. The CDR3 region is CASSPRNTGELFF. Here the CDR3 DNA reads TGTGCCAGCAGTCCCAGGAACACCGGGGAGCTGTTTTTT.

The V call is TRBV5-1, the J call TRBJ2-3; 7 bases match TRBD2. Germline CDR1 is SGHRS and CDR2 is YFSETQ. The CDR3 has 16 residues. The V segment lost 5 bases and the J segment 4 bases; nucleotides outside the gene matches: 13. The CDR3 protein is CASSLSNAGVPDTQYF. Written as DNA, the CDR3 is TGCGCCAGCAGTTTGTCCAATGCGGGAGTCCCAGATACGCAGTATTTT.

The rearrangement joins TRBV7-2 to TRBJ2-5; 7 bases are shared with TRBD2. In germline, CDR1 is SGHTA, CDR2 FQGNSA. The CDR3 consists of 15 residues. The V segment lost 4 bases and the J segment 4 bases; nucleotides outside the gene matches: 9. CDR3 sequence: CASSYSWGGRETQYF. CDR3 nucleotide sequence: TGTGCCAGCAGCTACTCATGGGGGGGAAGAGAGACCCAGTACTTC.

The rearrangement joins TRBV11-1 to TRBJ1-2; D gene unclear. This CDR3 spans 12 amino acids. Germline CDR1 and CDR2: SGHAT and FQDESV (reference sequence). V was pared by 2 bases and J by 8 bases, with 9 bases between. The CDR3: CASSLSEEGYTF. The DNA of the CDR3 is TGTGCCAGCAGCTTATCAGAGGAAGGCTACACCTTC.

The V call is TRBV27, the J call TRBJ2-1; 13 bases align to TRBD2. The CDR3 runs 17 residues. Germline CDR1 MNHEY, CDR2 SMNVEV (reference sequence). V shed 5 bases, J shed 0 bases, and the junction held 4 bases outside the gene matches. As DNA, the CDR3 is TGTGCCAGCAGTCGACTAGCGGGGGGATTCTCCTACAATGAGCAGTTCTTC. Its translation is CASSRLAGGFSYNEQFF.

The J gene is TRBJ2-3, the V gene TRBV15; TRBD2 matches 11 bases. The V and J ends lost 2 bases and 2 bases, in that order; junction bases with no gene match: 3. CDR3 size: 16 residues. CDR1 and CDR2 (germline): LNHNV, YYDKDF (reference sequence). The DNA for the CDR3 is TGTGCCACCAGCAGAAGACTAGCGGGGTACACAGATACGCAGTATTTT. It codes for CATSRRLAGYTDTQYF.

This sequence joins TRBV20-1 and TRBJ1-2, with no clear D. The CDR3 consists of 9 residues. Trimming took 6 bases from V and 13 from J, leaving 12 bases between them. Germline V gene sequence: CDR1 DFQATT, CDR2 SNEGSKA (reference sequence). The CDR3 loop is CSARPFFTF. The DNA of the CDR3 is TGCAGTGCCAGGCCCTTCTTCACCTTC.

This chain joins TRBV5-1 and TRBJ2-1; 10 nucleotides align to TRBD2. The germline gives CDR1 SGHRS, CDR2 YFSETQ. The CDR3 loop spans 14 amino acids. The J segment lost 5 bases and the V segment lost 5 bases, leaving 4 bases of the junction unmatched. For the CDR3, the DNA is TGCGCCAGCAGAATAGCGGGGGGCGACAATGAGCAGTTCTTC. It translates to CASRIAGGDNEQFF.

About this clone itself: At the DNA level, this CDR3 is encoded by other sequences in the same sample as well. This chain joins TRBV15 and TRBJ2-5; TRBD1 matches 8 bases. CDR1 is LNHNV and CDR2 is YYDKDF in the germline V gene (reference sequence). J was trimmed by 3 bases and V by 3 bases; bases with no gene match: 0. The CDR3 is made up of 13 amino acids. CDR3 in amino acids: CATSRDREETQYF. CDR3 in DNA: TGTGCCACCAGCAGGGACAGGGAAGAGACCCAGTACTTC.

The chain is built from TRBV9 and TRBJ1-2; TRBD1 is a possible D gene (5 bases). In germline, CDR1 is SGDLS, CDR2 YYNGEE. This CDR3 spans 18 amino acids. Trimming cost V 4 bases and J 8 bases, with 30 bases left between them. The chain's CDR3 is CASSFSSSRDYGSGGYTF. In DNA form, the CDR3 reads TGTGCCAGCAGCTTTAGTAGTAGTAGGGACTATGGCTCAGGGGGCTACACCTTC.

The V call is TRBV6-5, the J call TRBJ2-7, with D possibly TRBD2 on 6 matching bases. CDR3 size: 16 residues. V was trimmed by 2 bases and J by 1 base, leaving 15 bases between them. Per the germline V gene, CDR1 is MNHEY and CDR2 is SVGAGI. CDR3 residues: CASSYRLAGTSYEQYF. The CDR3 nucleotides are TGTGCCAGCAGTTACAGGTTGGCAGGGACTTCCTACGAGCAGTACTTC.

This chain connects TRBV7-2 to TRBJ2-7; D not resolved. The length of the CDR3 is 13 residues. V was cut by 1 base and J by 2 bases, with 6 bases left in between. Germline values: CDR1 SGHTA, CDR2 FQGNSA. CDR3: CASSLESAYEQYF. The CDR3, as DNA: TGTGCCAGCAGCTTAGAATCAGCCTACGAGCAGTACTTC.

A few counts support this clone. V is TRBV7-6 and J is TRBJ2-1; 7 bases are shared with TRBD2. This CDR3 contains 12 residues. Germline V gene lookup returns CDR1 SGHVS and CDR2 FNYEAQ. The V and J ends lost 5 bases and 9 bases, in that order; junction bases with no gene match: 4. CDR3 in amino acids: CASSRGTTEQFF. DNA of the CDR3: TGTGCCAGCAGCCGCGGGACTACTGAGCAGTTCTTC.

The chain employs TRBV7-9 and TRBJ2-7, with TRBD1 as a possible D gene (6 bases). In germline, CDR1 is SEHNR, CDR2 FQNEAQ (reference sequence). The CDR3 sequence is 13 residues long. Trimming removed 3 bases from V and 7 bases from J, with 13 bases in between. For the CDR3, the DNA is TGTGCCAGCAGCTTGTTCCAGGGGAATGAGCAGTACTTC. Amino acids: CASSLFQGNEQYF.

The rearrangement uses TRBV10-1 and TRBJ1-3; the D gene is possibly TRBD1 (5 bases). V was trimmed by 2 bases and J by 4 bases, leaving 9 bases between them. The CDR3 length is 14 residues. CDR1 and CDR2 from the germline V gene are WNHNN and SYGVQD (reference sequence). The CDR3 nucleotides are TGCGCCAGCAGTGAGCAGGGTTTGGGAAACACCATATATTTT. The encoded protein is CASSEQGLGNTIYF.

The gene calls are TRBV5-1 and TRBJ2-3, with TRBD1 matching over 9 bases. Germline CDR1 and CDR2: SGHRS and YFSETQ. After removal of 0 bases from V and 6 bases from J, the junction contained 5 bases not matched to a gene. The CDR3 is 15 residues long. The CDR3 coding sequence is TGCGCCAGCAGCTTGGTTGAGACAGGGGGGGATACGCAGTATTTT. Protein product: CASSLVETGGDTQYF.

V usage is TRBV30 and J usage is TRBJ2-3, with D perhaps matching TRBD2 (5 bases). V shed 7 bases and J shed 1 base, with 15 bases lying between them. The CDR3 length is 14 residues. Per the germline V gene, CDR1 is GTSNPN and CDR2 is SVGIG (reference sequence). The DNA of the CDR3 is TGTGCCTTCAGCGGAGCCTTAGGCACAGATACGCAGTATTTT. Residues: CAFSGALGTDTQYF.

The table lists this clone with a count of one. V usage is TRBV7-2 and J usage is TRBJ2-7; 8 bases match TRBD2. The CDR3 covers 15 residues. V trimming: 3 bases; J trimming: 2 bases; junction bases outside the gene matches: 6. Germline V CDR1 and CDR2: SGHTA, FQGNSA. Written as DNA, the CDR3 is TGTGCCAGCAGCTTGGACCCGGGGGGGACCTACGAGCAGTACTTC. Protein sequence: CASSLDPGGTYEQYF.

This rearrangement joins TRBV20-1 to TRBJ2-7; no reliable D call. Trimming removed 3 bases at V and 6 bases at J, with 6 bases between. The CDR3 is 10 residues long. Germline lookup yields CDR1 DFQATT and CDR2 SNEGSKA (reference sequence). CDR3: CSASLVEQYF. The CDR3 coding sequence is TGCAGTGCTAGCCTCGTCGAGCAGTACTTC.

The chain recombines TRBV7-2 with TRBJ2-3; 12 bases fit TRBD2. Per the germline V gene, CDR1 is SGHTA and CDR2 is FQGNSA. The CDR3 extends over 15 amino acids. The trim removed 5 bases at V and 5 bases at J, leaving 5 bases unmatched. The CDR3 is CASSTLAGGGDTQYF. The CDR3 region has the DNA TGTGCCAGCAGCACACTAGCGGGGGGAGGAGATACGCAGTATTTT.